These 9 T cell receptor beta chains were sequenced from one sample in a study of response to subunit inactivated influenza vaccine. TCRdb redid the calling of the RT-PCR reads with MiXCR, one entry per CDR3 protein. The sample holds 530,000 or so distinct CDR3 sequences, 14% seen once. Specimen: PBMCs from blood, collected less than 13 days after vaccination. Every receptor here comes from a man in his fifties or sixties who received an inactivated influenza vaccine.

The CDR3 DNA follows: TGTGCCACCAGCAGAGACCCTGACAGGCAGTATTTT. As protein: CATSRDPDRQYF. The chain recombines TRBV15 with TRBJ2-3; D is perhaps TRBD1 (5 bases). Trimming removed 0 bases from V and 11 bases from J, with 9 bases in between. Looked up from germline, CDR1 is LNHNV and CDR2 is YYDKDF (reference sequence). The CDR3 contains 12 residues. Filled out from reference TRBV15 and TRBJ2-3, the complete variable domain reads DAMVIQNPRYQVTQFGKPVTLSCSQTLNHNVMYWYQQKSSQAPKLLFHYYDKDFNNEADTPDNFQSRRPNTSFCFLDIRSPGLGDTAMYLCATSRDPDRQYFGPGTRLTVL.

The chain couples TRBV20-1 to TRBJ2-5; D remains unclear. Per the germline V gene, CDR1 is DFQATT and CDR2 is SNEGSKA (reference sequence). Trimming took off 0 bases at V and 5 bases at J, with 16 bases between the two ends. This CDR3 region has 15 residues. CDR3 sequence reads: CSARDILAVGETQYF. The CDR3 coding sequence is TGCAGTGCTAGAGATATCTTAGCAGTCGGGGAGACCCAGTACTTC.

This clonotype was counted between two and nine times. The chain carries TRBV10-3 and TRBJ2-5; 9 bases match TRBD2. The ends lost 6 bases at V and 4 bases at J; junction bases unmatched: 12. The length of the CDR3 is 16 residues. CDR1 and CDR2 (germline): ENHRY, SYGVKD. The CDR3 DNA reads TGTGCCATCAGAGCGGGGGGCCAGCCTCTTAGAGAGACCCAGTACTTC. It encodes CAIRAGGQPLRETQYF.

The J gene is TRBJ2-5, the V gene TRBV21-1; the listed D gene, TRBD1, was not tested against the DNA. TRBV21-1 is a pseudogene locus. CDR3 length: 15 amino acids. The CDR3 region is CASSTQGPPRKTQYF. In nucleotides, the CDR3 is TGTGCCAGCAGCACACAGGGGCCGCCCAGGAAGACCCAGTACTTC.

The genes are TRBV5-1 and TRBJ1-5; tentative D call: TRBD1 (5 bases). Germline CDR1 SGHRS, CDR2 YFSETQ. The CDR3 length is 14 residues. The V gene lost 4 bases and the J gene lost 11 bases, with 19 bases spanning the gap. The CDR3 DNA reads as TGCGCCAGCAGCCCCGGGGCCGGGGCGGGGGCCCAGCATTTT. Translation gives CASSPGAGAGAQHF.

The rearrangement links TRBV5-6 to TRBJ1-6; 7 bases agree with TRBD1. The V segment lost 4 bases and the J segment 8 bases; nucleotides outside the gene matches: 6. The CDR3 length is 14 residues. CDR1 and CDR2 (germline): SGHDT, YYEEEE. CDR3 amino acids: CASSLGTVDSPLHF. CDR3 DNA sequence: TGTGCCAGCAGCCTCGGGACAGTAGATTCACCCCTCCACTTT.

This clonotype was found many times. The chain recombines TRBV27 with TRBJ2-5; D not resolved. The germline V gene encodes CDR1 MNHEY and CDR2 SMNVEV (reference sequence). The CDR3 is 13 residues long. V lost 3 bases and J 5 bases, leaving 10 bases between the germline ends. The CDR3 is CASSFGRTETQYF. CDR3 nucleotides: TGTGCCAGCAGTTTCGGGCGAACGGAGACCCAGTACTTC.

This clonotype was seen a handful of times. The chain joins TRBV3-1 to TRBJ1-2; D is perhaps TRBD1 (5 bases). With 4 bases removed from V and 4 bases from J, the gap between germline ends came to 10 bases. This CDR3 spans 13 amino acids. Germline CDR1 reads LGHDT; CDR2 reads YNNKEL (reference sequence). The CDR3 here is CASSPGRLYGYTF. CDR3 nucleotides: TGTGCCAGCAGCCCGGGACGGCTCTATGGCTACACCTTC.

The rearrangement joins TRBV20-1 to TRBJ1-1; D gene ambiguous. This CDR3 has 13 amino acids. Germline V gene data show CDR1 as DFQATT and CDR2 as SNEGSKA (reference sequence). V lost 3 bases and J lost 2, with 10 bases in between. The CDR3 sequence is CSASTPFNTEAFF. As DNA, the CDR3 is TGCAGTGCTAGTACTCCGTTCAACACTGAAGCTTTCTTT.